One sample yielded the 20 T cell receptor beta chains listed below, sequenced in a study of CD8 T cells in Susac syndrome. Reverse transcription of about 0.5 to 1 ug RNA used random hexamers. A single record per CDR3 protein comes from TCRdb applying MiXCR to the immunoSEQ multiplex PCR reads. This sample has roughly 150,000 distinct CDR3 sequences, with roughly 96% found just once. Input material: CD8+ T cells from PBMCs. The receptors originated from a human donor with multiple sclerosis.

This chain links TRBV30 with TRBJ1-5; D not resolved. CDR3 size: 13 residues. The germline V gene has CDR1 GTSNPN and CDR2 SVGIG (reference sequence). With 1 base removed from V and 6 bases from J, the gap between germline ends came to 10 bases. The CDR3: CAWSGIGSQPQHF. CDR3 coding DNA: TGTGCCTGGAGTGGAATTGGATCTCAGCCCCAGCATTTT.

This rearrangement joins TRBV30 to TRBJ1-1, with D possibly TRBD1 on 5 matching bases. V lost 3 bases and J lost 4, with 15 bases in between. The length of the CDR3 is 14 residues. Germline V gene sequence: CDR1 GTSNPN, CDR2 SVGIG (reference sequence). CDR3 coding DNA: TGTGCCTGGAGGGCGGGGGGATTTAGCACTGAAGCTTTCTTT. Protein sequence: CAWRAGGFSTEAFF.

The V and J genes are TRBV13 and TRBJ1-2; TRBD1 matches 7 bases. CDR3 size: 13 residues. V shed 5 bases, J shed 4 bases, and the junction held 4 bases outside the gene matches. Germline V lookup: CDR1 PRHDT, CDR2 FYEKMQ (reference sequence). For the CDR3, the DNA is TGTGCCAGCAGCCGGGACAGACTCTATGGCTACACCTTC. Protein product: CASSRDRLYGYTF.

This chain links TRBV5-4 with TRBJ2-1; weak D call: TRBD2 (6 bases). Germline assignment: CDR1 SGHNT and CDR2 YYREEE (reference sequence). Trimming left V 4 bases short and J 4 bases short, with 9 bases between. There are 13 residues in the CDR3. CDR3 sequence (DNA): TGTGCCAGCAGCGTCGGGGGATACAATGAGCAGTTCTTC. It is translated as CASSVGGYNEQFF.

The gene calls are TRBV7-8 and TRBJ2-3; a possible D gene is TRBD2 (6 bases). V gave up 5 bases and J gave up 5 bases, with 17 bases separating them. The CDR3 totals 15 residues. From germline, CDR1 is SGHVS and CDR2 FQNEAQ. CDR3 protein: CASSVTSGTLDTQYF. The CDR3 DNA is TGTGCCAGCAGCGTTACGTCCGGGACTCTAGATACGCAGTATTTT. The full variable domain, its missing parts supplied by reference TRBV7-8 and TRBJ2-3, is GAGVSQSPRYKVAKRGQDVALRCDPISGHVSLFWYQQALGQGPEFLTYFQNEAQLDKSGLPSDRFFAERPEGSVSTLKIQRTQQEDSAVYLCASSVTSGTLDTQYFGPGTRLTVL.

The V gene is TRBV20-1, the J gene TRBJ1-2; D not certain. The CDR3 contains 12 residues. Trimming shortened V by 0 bases and J by 6 bases, and 8 bases separated the two germline ends. From germline, CDR1 is DFQATT and CDR2 SNEGSKA (reference sequence). The CDR3 DNA sequence: TGCAGTGCTAGAGATAGGCTCCATGGCTACACCTTC. Amino acids: CSARDRLHGYTF.

The chain combines TRBV19 with TRBJ2-7; D gene uncertain. The V gene's germline CDR1 is LNHDA and CDR2 SQIVND (reference sequence). V was shortened by 6 bases and J by 6 bases, with 15 bases between the two germline ends. CDR3 size: 13 residues. The CDR3 DNA is TGTGCCAGTAGGTCGTTCTGGGTCCGCGAGCAGTACTTC. This translates into CASRSFWVREQYF.

The chain uses TRBV23-1 and TRBJ1-5; 7 bases fit TRBD1. TRBV23-1 is an open reading frame, and its role is uncertain. V shed 2 bases, J shed 0 bases, and the junction held 10 bases outside the gene matches. The CDR3 runs to 18 residues. CDR3 sequence reads: CASSQQDRAAYSNQPQHF. Here the CDR3 DNA reads TGCGCCAGCAGTCAACAAGACAGGGCAGCTTATAGCAATCAGCCCCAGCATTTT.

The chain employs TRBV4-1 and TRBJ1-5; D remains ambiguous. Trimming pared 0 bases from V and 7 bases from J, leaving 10 bases between. Germline V gene sequence: CDR1 MGHRA, CDR2 YSYEKL. The CDR3 contains 14 residues. CDR3 DNA: TGCGCCAGCAGCCAAGACGACCTGGGGCAGCCCCAGCATTTT. Translated: CASSQDDLGQPQHF.

The chain is built from TRBV18 and TRBJ1-2; 9 bases fit TRBD1. V trimming: 3 bases; J trimming: 6 bases; junction bases outside the gene matches: 5. CDR3 length: 14 amino acids. Looked up from germline, CDR1 is KGHSH and CDR2 is LQKENI. CDR3 in amino acids: CASSPWDRDDGYTF. The CDR3 region has the DNA TGTGCCAGCTCACCCTGGGACAGGGATGATGGCTACACCTTC. Looking up the rest from reference TRBV18 and TRBJ1-2 gives the full variable domain: NAGVMQNPRHLVRRRGQEARLRCSPMKGHSHVYWYRQLPEEGLKFMVYLQKENIIDESGMPKERFSAEFPKEGPSILRIQQVVRGDSAAYFCASSPWDRDDGYTFGSGTRLTVV.

This clonotype was counted a few times. The CDR3 is CASSLRGRNYEQYF. Here the CDR3 DNA reads TGTGCCAGCAGTTTAAGGGGCAGAAACTACGAGCAGTACTTC. The chain has TRBV27 and TRBJ2-7, with D tentatively TRBD1 (5 bases). Between the trimmed V and J ends, which lost 2 bases and 3 bases, there was a span of 11 bases. The length of the CDR3 is 14 residues. The V gene's germline CDR1 is MNHEY and CDR2 SMNVEV (reference sequence).

The chain carries TRBV4-1 and TRBJ2-1; D gene unclear. CDR3 length: 12 residues. Germline CDR1 and CDR2: MGHRA and YSYEKL. Trimming pared 0 bases from V and 9 bases from J, leaving 6 bases between. Here the CDR3 reads CASSQDRGEQFF. The CDR3 region has the DNA TGCGCCAGCAGCCAAGATAGAGGTGAGCAGTTCTTC.

The CDR3 DNA sequence: TGTGCCAGCAGTGAAGTAATGGGGACAGTCAATGAGCAGTTCTTC. This translates into CASSEVMGTVNEQFF. This chain links TRBV2 with TRBJ2-1, with TRBD1 identical over 7 bases. With V trimmed by 1 base and J by 6 bases, 6 bases remained unmatched. The CDR3 covers 15 residues. Germline V gives CDR1 SNHLY, CDR2 FYNNEI.

CDR3 protein: CASGDSMRPYEQYV. For the CDR3, the DNA is TGTGCCAGCGGGGACAGCATGAGGCCCTACGAGCAGTACGTC. V usage is TRBV19 and J usage is TRBJ2-7; 7 nucleotides line up with TRBD1. Germline loops: CDR1 LNHDA, CDR2 SQIVND (reference sequence). Germline trimming cut 9 bases from V and 2 bases from J; bases unmatched to any gene: 10. The CDR3 loop spans 14 amino acids.

This clonotype was counted between two and nine times. The rearrangement joins TRBV30 to TRBJ2-7; the match to TRBD2 covers 7 bases. Trimming cost V 1 base and J 3 bases; bases outside gene matches: 6. Germline V gives CDR1 GTSNPN, CDR2 SVGIG (reference sequence). The CDR3 sequence is 14 residues long. The CDR3 spells CAWSGLGRDYEQYF. DNA for the CDR3: TGTGCCTGGAGTGGCCTAGGGAGGGACTACGAGCAGTACTTC.

V is TRBV29-1 and J is TRBJ1-1; tentative D call: TRBD1 (6 bases). The V gene lost 4 bases and the J gene lost 0 bases, with 9 bases spanning the gap. CDR1 and CDR2 (germline): SQVTM, ANQGSEA. CDR3 length equals 13 residues. Here the CDR3 DNA reads TGCAGCGTTGTCGGGGGCATGAACACTGAAGCTTTCTTT. It yields the protein CSVVGGMNTEAFF.

The V and J genes are TRBV27 and TRBJ1-5, with D tentatively TRBD1 (5 bases). In germline, CDR1 is MNHEY, CDR2 SMNVEV (reference sequence). The CDR3 totals 15 residues. Trimming pared 3 bases from V and 0 bases from J, leaving 9 bases between. This CDR3 reads CASSFSGGSNQPQHF. CDR3 sequence (DNA): TGTGCCAGCAGTTTCTCGGGGGGTAGCAATCAGCCCCAGCATTTT.

J is TRBJ2-2 and V is TRBV6-2 or TRBV6-3; 7 nucleotides align to TRBD2. The V gene's germline CDR1 is MNHEY and CDR2 SVGEGT. V was clipped by 7 bases and J by 5 bases; unmatched bases: 10. This CDR3 has 15 amino acids. The CDR3 is CASIGAGLKTGELFF. CDR3 nucleotides: TGTGCCAGCATTGGAGCGGGGTTGAAGACCGGGGAGCTGTTTTTT.

The chain has TRBV6-5 and TRBJ1-2; D unresolved. V was pared by 8 bases and J by 8 bases, with 15 bases between. The CDR3 length is 12 residues. Looked up from germline, CDR1 is MNHEY and CDR2 is SVGAGI. The CDR3 nucleotides are TGTGCCAGCTGTTTCCCCGGCGGGGGCTACACCTTC. Amino acids: CASCFPGGGYTF.

To note about this clonotype: Its ends do not fully match the called genes, so a read error is possible. The gene calls are TRBV7-9 and TRBJ1-1; D not certain. The CDR3 spans 11 residues. Germline loops: CDR1 SEHNR, CDR2 FQNEAQ (reference sequence). The CDR3 loop is CASSLGPDPTF. For the CDR3, the DNA is TGTGCCAGCAGCTTAGGACCTGACCCCACCTTT. The full variable domain, its missing parts supplied by reference TRBV7-9 and TRBJ1-1, is DTGVSQNPRHKITKRGQNVTFRCDPISEHNRLYWYRQTLGQGPEFLTYFQNEAQLEKSRLLSDRFSAERPKGSFSTLEIQRTEQGDSAMYLCASSLGPDPTFGQGTRLTVV.